Below, 7 T cell receptor beta chains from the same sample are listed, as sequenced in a study of cytomegalovirus exposure and HLA in healthy donors. This PCR relied on a set of 60 Vbeta primers and 13 Jbeta primers. TCRdb's table, derived via immunoSEQ multiplex PCR, lists solely in-frame clones and lacks some. The sample gives 180,000 or so clones, about 9% of which show up once; 1% to 1.5% is in the top ten. Input material: PBMCs. Source of these receptors: a woman between 25 and 40 years old in good health and CMV-seropositive.

Only a few counts were recorded for this clone. The chain employs TRBV9 and TRBJ2-1; TRBD2 matches 16 bases. Germline trimming cut 5 bases from V and 7 bases from J; bases unmatched to any gene: 9. This CDR3 has 17 residues. Per the germline V gene, CDR1 is SGDLS and CDR2 is YYNGEE. CDR3 sequence reads: CASRGLAGGSLSNEQFF. DNA for the CDR3: TGTGCCAGCAGGGGACTAGCGGGAGGGAGTCTATCGAATGAGCAGTTCTTC.

The chain carries TRBV5-1 and TRBJ2-1; 9 nucleotides line up with TRBD1. V shed 4 bases, J shed 2 bases, and the junction held 7 bases outside the gene matches. The germline V gene has CDR1 SGHRS and CDR2 YFSETQ. CDR3 length: 16 amino acids. The CDR3 DNA reads TGCGCCAGCAGCACGGGTACAGGGGGCCCCTACAATGAGCAGTTCTTC. Its translation is CASSTGTGGPYNEQFF.

The J gene is TRBJ2-1, the V gene TRBV2, with 15 nucleotides matching TRBD2. V trimming: 2 bases; J trimming: 7 bases; junction bases outside the gene matches: 9. The CDR3 has 18 amino acids. CDR1 SNHLY and CDR2 FYNNEI come from the germline V gene. The CDR3 spells CASSEWAGLAGGRNEQFF. The CDR3 DNA reads as TGTGCCAGCAGTGAATGGGCGGGACTAGCGGGAGGAAGGAATGAGCAGTTCTTC.

DNA for the CDR3: TGCAGCGTCAAGGCGGGGATCGACCAGCCCCAGCATTTT. This encodes CSVKAGIDQPQHF. J is TRBJ1-5 and V is TRBV29-1; D call uncertain. The CDR3 is made up of 13 amino acids. Trimming removed 6 bases at V and 7 bases at J, with 16 bases between. Germline V CDR1 and CDR2: SQVTM, ANQGSEA.

This clone was observed a few times. The CDR3 protein is CASTPGGSGTEAFF. The CDR3 nucleotides read TGTGCCAGCACACCCGGAGGATCGGGCACTGAAGCTTTCTTT. The chain employs TRBV27 and TRBJ1-1; no reliable D call. The CDR3 covers 14 residues. Trimming left V 7 bases short and J 4 bases short, with 16 bases between. The germline V gene has CDR1 MNHEY and CDR2 SMNVEV (reference sequence).

V is TRBV4-1 and J is TRBJ1-3; 8 bases fit TRBD1. Losses at the gene ends were 1 base for V and 4 bases for J; bases not matched to a gene: 12. Per germline, CDR1 MGHRA and CDR2 YSYEKL. The CDR3 runs 18 residues. This CDR3 reads CASSQGGQVGSAGNTIYF. CDR3 DNA sequence: TGCGCCAGCAGCCAAGGGGGACAGGTAGGGTCGGCCGGAAACACCATATATTTT.

This clone was picked up a small number of times. The chain is built from TRBV4-1 and TRBJ2-1, with D perhaps matching TRBD2 (6 bases). Germline CDR1 and CDR2: MGHRA and YSYEKL. The V gene lost 4 bases and the J gene lost 7 bases, with 14 bases spanning the gap. The CDR3 is made up of 14 amino acids. CDR3 bases: TGCGCCAGCAGCCGGATGGGAGGTTCGAATGAGCAGTTCTTC. This translates into CASSRMGGSNEQFF.